This TCR beta chain was documented in a study of T cell responses to AZD1222 COVID-19 vaccine. Overall study findings and caveats: There were vaccine-associated CD4 TCRs across spike, dominant at 160-218 and 743-854.

The CDR3 consists of 15 residues. From germline, CDR1 is SGHDN and CDR2 FVKESK. V trimming: 1 base; J trimming: 8 bases; junction bases outside the gene matches: 6. In regard to this clone: Antigen specificity is unknown.

Clones were sequenced by immunoSEQ multiplex PCR, and TCRdb holds only the in-frame ones, with some missing. This sample has 100,000 or so clones, with 70% to 90% found just once. V usage is TRBV14 and J usage is TRBJ1-4; the match to TRBD1 covers 8 bases. The clonotype was recovered from an adult in good health. The specimen comprised peripheral blood, sampled on day 0 of AZD1222 vaccination. In nucleotides, the CDR3 is TGTGCCAGCAGCCAAGTGGACAGGGTTCGGGAAAAACTGTTTTTT. Its protein is CASSQVDRVREKLFF.